The 17 T cell receptor beta chains given below trace back to one sample, sequenced in a study of shared clonotypes between healthy human individuals. Assay used: immunoSEQ multiplex PCR; TCRdb lists only in-frame clones, some missing. The sample consists of approximately 480,000 clones, over 75% of them appearing once. The sample was PBMCs. The receptors originated from a woman aged 40 to 50 in good health. Some clones in this sample may be carry-over from other donors' samples.

The rearrangement uses TRBV6-1 and TRBJ2-2, with D perhaps matching TRBD1 or TRBD2 (5 bases each). From germline, CDR1 is MNHNS and CDR2 SASEGT. The germline V and J ends were trimmed by 4 bases and 4 bases, with 19 bases remaining between them. The CDR3 runs 17 residues. CDR3 nucleotide sequence: TGTGCCAGCAGTGCTGGGACCTTTGCGACGGGCACCGGGGAGCTGTTTTTT. This gives the protein CASSAGTFATGTGELFF.

The rearrangement joins TRBV10-2 to TRBJ2-7; D gene unclear. V lost 0 bases, J lost 0 bases, and 9 bases lay in between. The CDR3 is 15 amino acids. The V gene's germline CDR1 is WSHSY and CDR2 SAAADI. The CDR3 nucleotides read TGCGCCAGCAGTGAGTCGGGTGGGCCCTCCTACGAGCAGTACTTC. Translating it yields CASSESGGPSYEQYF.

The rearrangement links TRBV5-1 to TRBJ2-6; D unresolved. The V and J ends lost 0 bases and 0 bases respectively, with 10 bases between them. This CDR3 has 17 amino acids. In germline, CDR1 is SGHRS, CDR2 YFSETQ. For the CDR3, the DNA is TGCGCCAGCAGCTTGGGGCAGAGCCTCTCTGGGGCCAACGTCCTGACTTTC. It yields the protein CASSLGQSLSGANVLTF. Filled out from reference TRBV5-1 and TRBJ2-6, the complete variable domain reads KAGVTQTPRYLIKTRGQQVTLSCSPISGHRSVSWYQQTPGQGLQFLFEYFSETQRNKGNFPGRFSGRQFSNSRSEMNVSTLELGDSALYLCASSLGQSLSGANVLTFGAGSRLTVL.

J is TRBJ1-5 and V is TRBV6-1; D perhaps matches TRBD1 (5 bases). V was cut by 2 bases and J by 5 bases, with 7 bases left in between. Germline V CDR1 and CDR2: MNHNS, SASEGT. The CDR3 runs to 13 residues. The CDR3 coding sequence is TGTGCCAGCAGTGAATGGGGGGATCAGCCCCAGCATTTT. It is translated as CASSEWGDQPQHF.

This clone showed up many times. The chain uses TRBV6-5 and TRBJ2-1, with 8 bases lining up with TRBD2. V was pared by 6 bases and J by 3 bases, with 7 bases of the junction left unmatched. CDR3 length: 15 amino acids. Germline loops: CDR1 MNHEY, CDR2 SVGAGI. DNA of the CDR3: TGTGCCAGCAGGCCGGGACTAGAGGGCTACAATGAGCAGTTCTTC. Translation: CASRPGLEGYNEQFF.

The chain joins TRBV5-6 to TRBJ2-2; D possibly matches TRBD1 or TRBD2 (5 bases each). Trimming removed 0 bases at V and 6 bases at J, with 15 bases between. The CDR3 sequence is 16 residues long. Per germline, CDR1 SGHDT and CDR2 YYEEEE. The CDR3 DNA is TGTGCCAGCAGCTTGGTGGGGGAGAGAAAAGCCGGGGAGCTGTTTTTT. Its translation is CASSLVGERKAGELFF.

V gene TRBV7-3 combines with J gene TRBJ2-5, with 8 bases identical to TRBD1. The germline CDR1 and CDR2 sequences are SGHTA and FQGTGA. V gave up 6 bases and J gave up 3 bases; unmatched junction bases: 9. There are 15 residues in the CDR3. CDR3 sequence: CASSFYTGGEETQYF. In nucleotides, the CDR3 is TGTGCCAGCAGTTTTTACACAGGGGGTGAAGAGACCCAGTACTTC.

The chain joins TRBV25-1 to TRBJ1-3, with unresolved D. Germline-derived CDR1 and CDR2 are MGHDK and SYGVNS. V gave up 0 bases and J gave up 1 base, with 13 bases separating them. This CDR3 region has 17 residues. CDR3 DNA: TGTGCCAGCAGTGAATATTGGGAGTTACCGTCTGGAAACACCATATATTTT. It yields the protein CASSEYWELPSGNTIYF.

The sample holds a few counts of this clone. The genes are TRBV5-1 and TRBJ2-7; 10 nucleotides agree with TRBD1. The CDR3 is 15 residues long. Germline V gene data show CDR1 as SGHRS and CDR2 as YFSETQ. V shed 4 bases and J 4 bases; nucleotides not matched to a gene: 8. Here the CDR3 DNA reads TGCGCCAGCAGCCAACCCCCGGGACAGGGGTACGAGCAGTACTTC. Its protein product is CASSQPPGQGYEQYF.

The V gene is TRBV27, the J gene TRBJ2-7, with TRBD2 matching over 8 bases. Germline V gives CDR1 MNHEY, CDR2 SMNVEV (reference sequence). Germline trimming cut 6 bases from V and 4 bases from J; bases unmatched to any gene: 11. The CDR3 loop spans 15 amino acids. The CDR3 spells CASSPNRGGRYEQYF. In nucleotides, the CDR3 is TGTGCCAGCAGCCCTAATCGGGGGGGGAGGTACGAGCAGTACTTC.

This chain joins TRBV6-1 and TRBJ2-5; TRBD2 might be the D (5 bases). The V end was cut by 5 bases, the J end by 5 bases, with 12 bases between. The CDR3 covers 13 residues. Germline V gene sequence: CDR1 MNHNS, CDR2 SASEGT. In nucleotides, the CDR3 is TGTGCCAGCAGTCAAACACGAGGGGAGACCCAGTACTTC. Translated: CASSQTRGETQYF.

Remarks on this clone: The sample holds other DNA sequences that translate to the same CDR3. The rearrangement joins TRBV9 to TRBJ2-7, with D unresolved. Germline assignment: CDR1 SGDLS and CDR2 YYNGEE. Trimming stripped 0 bases from V and 6 bases from J, with 10 bases between. The CDR3 extends over 13 amino acids. CDR3 loop: CASSVGLSGEQYF. The CDR3 region has the DNA TGTGCCAGCAGCGTAGGGCTATCTGGCGAGCAGTACTTC.

The chain combines TRBV6-4 with TRBJ2-3; 9 nucleotides match TRBD2. This CDR3 has 15 residues. Germline CDR1 is MRHNA and CDR2 is SNTAGT. V trimming: 4 bases; J trimming: 1 base; junction bases outside the gene matches: 3. As DNA, the CDR3 is TGTGCCAGCAGTGTAGCGGGAGAGGGCACAGATACGCAGTATTTT. Its translation is CASSVAGEGTDTQYF.

This chain uses TRBV7-2 with TRBJ2-4; D not certain. The CDR3 sequence is 13 residues long. V was trimmed by 0 bases and J by 4 bases, leaving 4 bases between them. The germline V gene encodes CDR1 SGHTA and CDR2 FQGNSA. Here the CDR3 reads CASSLAVKNIQYF. CDR3 nucleotide sequence: TGTGCCAGCAGCTTAGCGGTTAAAAACATTCAGTACTTC.

The chain combines TRBV6-1 with TRBJ1-1; tentatively, D is TRBD1 (6 bases). V dropped 4 bases and J dropped 1 base, with 7 bases sitting between them. The CDR3 contains 13 residues. Germline V gene sequence: CDR1 MNHNS, CDR2 SASEGT. The DNA for the CDR3 is TGTGCCAGCAGTGCGGACAGGAACACTGAAGCTTTCTTT. The encoded protein is CASSADRNTEAFF.

The rearrangement links TRBV7-2 to TRBJ2-3; a possible D gene is TRBD1 (6 bases). There are 16 residues in the CDR3. Deletions cut 3 bases from V and 5 bases from J, with 18 bases between. Looked up from germline, CDR1 is SGHTA and CDR2 is FQGNSA. The CDR3 reads CASSLVTGTMLDTQYF. CDR3 DNA sequence: TGTGCCAGCAGCTTGGTAACAGGGACAATGTTAGATACGCAGTATTTT. Looking up the rest from reference TRBV7-2 and TRBJ2-3 gives the full variable domain: GAGVSQSPSNKVTEKGKDVELRCDPISGHTALYWYRQSLGQGLEFLIYFQGNSAPDKSGLPSDRFSAERTGGSVSTLTIQRTQQEDSAVYLCASSLVTGTMLDTQYFGPGTRLTVL.

The V gene is TRBV28, the J gene TRBJ2-5; the match to TRBD2 covers 8 bases. V shed 5 bases, J shed 4 bases, and the junction held 6 bases outside the gene matches. The germline gives CDR1 MDHEN, CDR2 SYDVKM. The CDR3 runs to 14 residues. CDR3 in amino acids: CASSLGGGPETQYF. DNA of the CDR3: TGTGCCAGCAGTCTCGGGGGGGGACCAGAGACCCAGTACTTC. The complete variable domain, with remaining parts taken from reference TRBV28 and TRBJ2-5, reads DVKVTQSSRYLVKRTGEKVFLECVQDMDHENMFWYRQDPGLGLRLIYFSYDVKMKEKGDIPEGYSVSREKKERFSLILESASTNQTSMYLCASSLGGGPETQYFGPGTRLLVL.